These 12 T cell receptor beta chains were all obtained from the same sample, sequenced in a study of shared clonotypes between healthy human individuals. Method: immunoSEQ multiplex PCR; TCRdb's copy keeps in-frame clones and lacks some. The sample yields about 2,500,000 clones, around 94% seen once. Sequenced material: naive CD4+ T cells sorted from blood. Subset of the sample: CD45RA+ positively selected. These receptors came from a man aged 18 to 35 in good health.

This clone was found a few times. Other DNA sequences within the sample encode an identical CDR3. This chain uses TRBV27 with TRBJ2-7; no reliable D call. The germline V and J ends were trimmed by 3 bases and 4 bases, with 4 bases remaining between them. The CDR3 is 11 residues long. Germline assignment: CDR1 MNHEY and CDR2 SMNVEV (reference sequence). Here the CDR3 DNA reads TGTGCCAGCAGTTTCGGATACGAGCAGTACTTC. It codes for CASSFGYEQYF.

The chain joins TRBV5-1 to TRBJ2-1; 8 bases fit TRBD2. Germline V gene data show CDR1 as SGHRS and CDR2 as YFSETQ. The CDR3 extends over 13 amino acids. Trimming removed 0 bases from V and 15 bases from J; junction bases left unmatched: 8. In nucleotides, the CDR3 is TGCGCCAGCAGCTTGGCCGGGACTAGTAAGGTGTTCTTC. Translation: CASSLAGTSKVFF. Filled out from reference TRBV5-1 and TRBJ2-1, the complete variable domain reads KAGVTQTPRYLIKTRGQQVTLSCSPISGHRSVSWYQQTPGQGLQFLFEYFSETQRNKGNFPGRFSGRQFSNSRSEMNVSTLELGDSALYLCASSLAGTSKVFFGPGTRLTVL.

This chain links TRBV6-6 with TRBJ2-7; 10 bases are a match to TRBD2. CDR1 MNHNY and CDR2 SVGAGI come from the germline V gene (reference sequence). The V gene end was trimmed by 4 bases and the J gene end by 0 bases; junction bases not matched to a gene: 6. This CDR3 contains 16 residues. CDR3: CASSSTLAGTSYEQYF. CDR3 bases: TGTGCCAGCAGTTCTACACTAGCGGGGACCTCCTACGAGCAGTACTTC.

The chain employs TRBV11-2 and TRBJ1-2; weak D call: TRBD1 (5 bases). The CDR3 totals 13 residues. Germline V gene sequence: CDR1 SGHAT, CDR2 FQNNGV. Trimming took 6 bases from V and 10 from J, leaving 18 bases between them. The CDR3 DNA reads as TGTGCCAGCAGTCATATCCAGGGTTACCTCTACACCTTC. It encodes CASSHIQGYLYTF.

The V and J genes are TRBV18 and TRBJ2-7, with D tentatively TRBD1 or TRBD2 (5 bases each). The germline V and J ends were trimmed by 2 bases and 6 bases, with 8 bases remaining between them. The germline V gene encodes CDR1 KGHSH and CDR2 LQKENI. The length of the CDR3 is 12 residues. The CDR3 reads CASSPTGTEQYF. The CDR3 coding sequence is TGTGCCAGCTCACCAACCGGGACCGAGCAGTACTTC.

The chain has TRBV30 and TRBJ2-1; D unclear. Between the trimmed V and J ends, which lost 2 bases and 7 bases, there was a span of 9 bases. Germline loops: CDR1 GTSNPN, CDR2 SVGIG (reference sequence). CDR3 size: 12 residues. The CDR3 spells CAWSSRWNEQFF. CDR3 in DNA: TGTGCCTGGAGTTCAAGGTGGAATGAGCAGTTCTTC.

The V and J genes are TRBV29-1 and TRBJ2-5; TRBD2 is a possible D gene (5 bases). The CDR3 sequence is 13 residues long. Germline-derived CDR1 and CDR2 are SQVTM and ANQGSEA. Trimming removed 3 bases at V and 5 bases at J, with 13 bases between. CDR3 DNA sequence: TGCAGCGTTGAGAGGCCTAGCAGGGAGACCCAGTACTTC. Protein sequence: CSVERPSRETQYF.

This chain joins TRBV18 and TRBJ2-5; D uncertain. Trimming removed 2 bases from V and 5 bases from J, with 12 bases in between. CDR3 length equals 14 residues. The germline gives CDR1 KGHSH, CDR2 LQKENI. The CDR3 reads CASSPFTRRETQYF. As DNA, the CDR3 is TGTGCCAGCTCACCATTCACCAGGCGGGAGACCCAGTACTTC.

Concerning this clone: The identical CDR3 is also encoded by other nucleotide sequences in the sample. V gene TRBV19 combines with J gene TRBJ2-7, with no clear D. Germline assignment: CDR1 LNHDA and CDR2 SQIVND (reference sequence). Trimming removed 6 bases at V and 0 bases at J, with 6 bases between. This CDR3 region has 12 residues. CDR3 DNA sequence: TGTGCCAGTAGCGCCAGCTCCTACGAGCAGTACTTC. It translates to CASSASSYEQYF.

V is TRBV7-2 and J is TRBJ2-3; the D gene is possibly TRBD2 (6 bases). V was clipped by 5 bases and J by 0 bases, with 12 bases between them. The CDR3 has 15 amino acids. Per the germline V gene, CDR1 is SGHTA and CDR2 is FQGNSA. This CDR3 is CASSPAGTSTDTQYF. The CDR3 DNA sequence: TGTGCCAGCAGCCCGGCCGGGACTAGCACAGATACGCAGTATTTT.

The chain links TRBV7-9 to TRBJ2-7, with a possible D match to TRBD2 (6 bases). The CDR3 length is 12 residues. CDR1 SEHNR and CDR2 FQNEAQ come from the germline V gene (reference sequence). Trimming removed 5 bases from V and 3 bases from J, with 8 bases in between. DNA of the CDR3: TGTGCCAGCAGCGCCGGGGGCTACGAGCAGTACTTC. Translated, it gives CASSAGGYEQYF.

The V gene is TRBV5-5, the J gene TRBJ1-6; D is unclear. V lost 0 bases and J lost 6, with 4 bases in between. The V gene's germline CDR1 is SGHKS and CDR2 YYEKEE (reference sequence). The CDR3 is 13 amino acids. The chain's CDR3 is CASSLGSNSPLHF. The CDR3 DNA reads TGTGCCAGCAGCTTGGGCAGTAATTCACCCCTCCACTTT.